These T cell receptor beta chains were read from a single sample in a study of cytomegalovirus exposure and HLA in healthy donors. TCRdb keeps only in-frame clones here, not all; method: immunoSEQ multiplex PCR. The table records under 100,000 clones, about 76% of them present only once. Sequences were obtained from PBMCs. Receptors originate from a human donor in good health. Both conserved end residues are part of each CDR3. D genes are given only for firm matches. Only some rows state a clone size, as once, few, many or a class for expanded clones.

v_call	j_call	clone_size	cdr3_length	d_call	cdr3_nt	cdr3_aa
TRBV4-1	TRBJ2-2	-	17	-	TGCGCCAGCAGCCAGGACGGACAGATACGGGGCACCGGGGAGCTGTTTTTT	CASSQDGQIRGTGELFF
TRBV18	TRBJ1-6	-	15	TRBD1	TGTGCCAGCTCACCGAAGACAGGGAATAATTCACCCCTCCACTTT	CASSPKTGNNSPLHF
TRBV18	TRBJ2-3	-	13	-	TGTGCCAGCTCCCCGGTTAGCACAGATACGCAGTATTTT	CASSPVSTDTQYF
TRBV9	TRBJ2-3	-	19	-	TGTGCCAGAAAGTCAACAGGCTACTTTCTACGGTGCACCACAGATACGCAGTATTTT	CARKSTGYFLRCTTDTQYF
TRBV6-5	TRBJ2-3	-	14	-	TGTGCCAGCAGCCGGACAACTAGCACAGATACGCAGTATTTT	CASSRTTSTDTQYF
TRBV7-6	TRBJ2-4	-	18	TRBD2	TGTGCCAGCAGCTTGGGACTAGCGGGAGTGGGAACCAAAAACATTCAGTACTTC	CASSLGLAGVGTKNIQYF
TRBV9	TRBJ2-1	-	13	TRBD2	TGTGCCAGCAGTAGCGGGTCCTACAATGAGCAGTTCTTC	CASSSGSYNEQFF
TRBV27	TRBJ2-2	-	16	-	TGTGCCAGCAGTCCCCCCCTTTCCCAGGGCGGCGGGGAGCTGTTTTTT	CASSPPLSQGGGELFF
TRBV5-1	TRBJ2-7	-	19	-	TGCGCCAGCGGGACCGGCGGGAGTAGTGGTTCCCGGGGACACTACGAGCAGTACTTC	CASGTGGSSGSRGHYEQYF
TRBV9	TRBJ1-3	few	16	TRBD1	TGTGCCAGCAGCGCCTGGGACAGGGGATTTGGAAACACCATATATTTT	CASSAWDRGFGNTIYF
TRBV29-1	TRBJ1-1	-	14	TRBD1	TGCAGCGTTACCTCCGGGACAGGAAACACTGAAGCTTTCTTT	CSVTSGTGNTEAFF
TRBV7-8	TRBJ2-7	-	15	-	TGTGCCAGCAGCTTAGAAGGAGCCTATTCCTACGAGCAGTACTTC	CASSLEGAYSYEQYF
TRBV7-2	TRBJ2-3	-	12	-	TGTGCCAGCAGCAGGAGGGGGGGTACGCAGTATTTT	CASSRRGGTQYF